This T cell receptor beta chain was found in a study of cytomegalovirus exposure and HLA in healthy donors (dated by TCRdb to the late 2010s). Context from the whole study: An earlier analysis of some 600 of the donors reported around 280 Gb of sequence data and about 120 million unique TCR beta sequences obtained from 180 million or so T cells. The study was designed to test whether signatures of past pathogen exposure could be identified by cataloging public T cell receptors. Rather than drawing on any new phenotypic data, the later analysis identified candidate immune exposures from TCR beta sequences and the way those sequences occurred across donors. Donor age, sex, ethnicity and CMV serostatus were collected together with the repertoire data. Roughly 5 DR-DQ haplotypes were handled as single units for association and clustering, since linkage in the cohort was strong. Typing coverage varied by locus: roughly 629-640 donors for A, B, C, DRB1 and DQB1; approximately 500 for DQA1; nearly 610 for DPA1; 450 to 480 for DPB1. On average, around 240,000 unique TCR beta nucleotide sequences were sequenced per donor among some 430 genotyped donors of the cohort, with roughly 18% of those sequences being non-productive. Approximately 300 gigabases of sequencing data and 78 million or so unique TCR sequences were included in an early release covering about 700 HLA-typed donors. Genome-wide SNP genotypes for about three fifths of the roughly 700 donors were used in a later genetic analysis, which treated that subset as a discovery cohort. Besides the first cohort of about 730 subjects, a separate validation cohort made up of over a hundred different subjects was used. Both class I and class II loci were covered by HLA typing, at four-digit resolution. High-throughput TCR immunosequencing, statistical association of individual TCRs with disease status, and machine learning were combined to predict cytomegalovirus infection status. The T cell repertoires of around 730 subjects were profiled by immunosequencing and related to cytomegalovirus serostatus. A later analysis re-examined previously published TCR beta repertoires from more than 600 donors and added high-resolution HLA genotyping to investigate patterns of TCR occurrence. Of the 300 to 450 genotyped donors, approximately 83% fell in the genetic ancestry cluster associated with self-reported Caucasian donors. Every discovery cohort repertoire had been produced on one sequencing platform. An earlier analysis of fewer than 700 of the donors applied high-throughput TCR beta sequencing to assess whether each TCR beta V gene segment acted as functional or pseudogenic. Overall study outcomes, separate from this receptor: In an earlier analysis of 587 of the donors, most TCR beta V segments appeared in productive rearrangements about 90% or about 30% of the time, broadly matching IMGT annotations. According to a later genetic analysis, donors in an Asian-associated ancestry cluster had fewer N-insertions in productive TCRs than the roughly 660-donor mean. For the cohort, immune exposure information was limited to CMV serostatus. A later analysis found that TCR association rates varied across HLA loci, with DRB1 alleles showing the most associated TCRs and HLA-C alleles the fewest. Assigning TCR associations to individual alleles was difficult when HLA alleles, especially DR and DQ, strongly co-occurred. Most TCR sequences were observed very rarely across donors, whereas some public TCRs were present in many individuals. According to the authors, the approach could potentially be generalized to other disease states and immunological phenotypes. This cohort had only TCR beta chains sequenced, and the lack of alpha or paired-chain data limited which features could be detected. The classifier was reported to diagnose cytomegalovirus status with high specificity and sensitivity in both the original and validation cohorts. A further reported finding was that TCR beta sequences accurately predicted the HLA-A and HLA-B alleles for most subjects in the first cohort. Because some donors lacked HLA typing at each locus, the association tests relied only on the typed subset. Presence/absence analyses assumed roughly uniform sequencing depth across donors, an assumption that may not hold. A later analysis associated 16,951 TCR beta sequences with specific HLA alleles at a false discovery rate of 0.05. In a later genetic analysis, a missense DCLRE1C variant was associated with V-gene and J-gene trimming of TCR beta chains, and the association was replicated in an independent cohort. Most CMV-associated TCR beta chains appeared to be HLA-restricted in a later analysis, and the HLA associations seemed to be driven largely by CMV exposure. Because counts were too low, roughly 18 rarely observed V segments, including chromosome 9 orphons, were left out of the earlier analysis of several hundred of the donors. A cluster of highly shared sequence variants was judged likely to represent a technical artifact of the sequencing pipeline. A later analysis reported that several top co-occurrence clusters appeared linked to parvovirus B19, influenza, CMV and Epstein-Barr virus. Linkage disequilibrium might explain the correlated functional status among segregating V segments, but an unknown experimental factor could not be excluded. The study gave a list of roughly 150 TCR beta chains associated with cytomegalovirus. In vitro tests confirmed that three of the cytomegalovirus-associated TCR beta chains recognize cytomegalovirus antigens. The 87-base-pair reads could not distinguish some IMGT-functional V segments, including TRBV6-2 and TRBV6-3, so those segments were excluded. A later analysis found that HLA-associated TCR beta chains were more clonally expanded and had lower generation probabilities than equally common non-associated chains.

The CDR3, from cysteine to phenylalanine, totals 17 residues. Solely the CDR3 DNA is kept, with 51 bases framed from the first base. Compared with germline, V lacks 4 bases and J lacks 5 bases; bases without a gene match: 13. Taken from the germline V gene, the CDR1 and CDR2 loops are MDHEN and SYDVKM. The cohort was made up of roughly 670 healthy bone marrow donors. At the time of sampling, every cohort member was nominally healthy, though immune exposures that went unrecorded were likely present. The donor was CMV seronegative and was included in the group of 352 seronegative cohort members. A peripheral blood sample was collected from each donor, and TCR beta sequencing was performed on peripheral blood mononuclear cells. The Qiagen DNeasy Blood Extraction Kit was used to extract genomic DNA from the blood cell samples. This clone turned up a few times. Its antigen is not yet known. Per-base qualities were not stored, and no clone one base away is much larger.

The library was produced with the immunoSEQ multiplex PCR assay. For the multiplex PCR, a mixture combining 60 forward primers for TCR Vbeta segments and 13 reverse primers for TCR Jbeta segments was used. The CDR3 region of rearranged TCR beta genes was amplified from genomic DNA by a multiplex PCR assay. The amplified TCR beta libraries were sequenced on the Illumina HiSeq System as 87-base-pair reads. The original pipeline was this. A later analysis tallied approximately 87 million unique TCR beta chains across the roughly 610 repertoires, and around 10 million of those chains were shared by two or more donors. Raw reads were error-corrected and collapsed into unique sequences by a nearest-neighbor algorithm in which closely related sequences were merged to remove PCR and sequencing errors. V, D and J gene segments were assigned by aligning CDR3 sequences to IMGT reference sequences. Each retained sequence needed at least a six-nucleotide match to both a V gene segment and a J gene segment. A rearrangement counted as productive if the CDR3 had no stop codons and remained in frame with V and J, and every other rearrangement counted as non-productive. Following IMGT convention, CDR3 was defined as the stretch from the second conserved V-encoded cysteine to the conserved J-encoded phenylalanine. The earlier analysis of 500 to 600 of the donors excluded sequences that lacked an unambiguous match to a single V gene segment. In an earlier analysis of several hundred of the donors, V segments were called functional above 56.7% productive rearrangements and were called segregating when the between-donor standard deviation exceeded 5%. A statistical classification framework was built to diagnose cytomegalovirus status from the catalog of TCR beta chain sequences. A later analysis assigned V and J genes by comparing TCR nucleotide sequences with IMGT/GENE-DB human TR gene sequences. The TCRdist pipeline was used in a later analysis to assign CDR3 sequences and most-parsimonious VDJ recombination scenarios. A later analysis defined each TCR beta chain by its CDR3 amino acid sequence plus V-gene family, and excluded reads lacking a unique V-gene family. A later analysis removed 500 to 600 highly shared, low-generation-probability nucleotide sequences to deal with suspected cross-contamination and a sequencing artifact. In a later analysis, a clonal expansion index was calculated for each public chain from normalized within-repertoire ranks of inferred template counts. In a later analysis, generation probabilities were computed with a VDJ recombination model fitted to out-of-frame rearrangements, and the resulting probabilities were checked against IGoR. In a later analysis, hypergeometric tests were used to score TCR-TCR, TCR-HLA and TCR-CMV co-occurrence, with a repertoire-size bias correction applied to TCR pairs. A later analysis estimated false discovery rates by permuting HLA or CMV assignments 20 times. In a later analysis, co-occurring TCRs were grouped using DBSCAN, with TCRdist sequence similarity added in when clustering inside HLA-allele-positive subsets. Repertoires with fewer than 30,000 or more than 120,000 public chains were left out of co-occurrence clustering, as were five repertoires with anomalous nucleotide sharing. TCRdb took over this immuneACCESS table, retaining in-frame rearrangements with V and J assigned. Such tables are incomplete; in checked studies, under half of the missing clones stem from an unresolved V gene, and the remainder is unexplained. For V, J and clone size, that table is used; D and trimming come from the DNA. The sample table records around 86,000 clones; approximately 7.7% of these occur just once. The ten most abundant clones make up over 2% of the sample.

The sample consisted of PBMCs. This chain joins TRBV28 to TRBJ2-3; 9 junctional bases match TRBD2. This TCR came from a man in his forties or fifties in good health and CMV-seronegative. The nucleotide sequence is TGTGCCAGCAGTTCCCCCATGAGCGGGGGGAGGAAAGATACGCAGTATTTT. Its amino acids are CASSSPMSGGRKDTQYF.